The 20 T cell receptor beta chains given below trace back to one sample, sequenced in a study of cytomegalovirus exposure and HLA in healthy donors. Profiled with immunoSEQ multiplex PCR; TCRdb holds only in-frame clones, not every one. The table shows around 69,000 clones, with nearly 96% occurring only once. The sequencing input was PBMCs. The receptors derive from a woman between 18 and 29 years old in good health and CMV-seropositive.

This sequence joins TRBV27 and TRBJ2-1, with 9 bases identical to TRBD1. Germline V gives CDR1 MNHEY, CDR2 SMNVEV (reference sequence). V shed 6 bases and J 2 bases; nucleotides not matched to a gene: 8. The CDR3 contains 16 residues. Here the CDR3 reads CASSDRGFFPYNEQFF. CDR3 in DNA: TGTGCCAGCAGCGACAGGGGGTTCTTCCCCTACAATGAGCAGTTCTTC.

V gene TRBV11-2 combines with J gene TRBJ2-7; D unclear. The germline V gene has CDR1 SGHAT and CDR2 FQNNGV. This CDR3 has 13 amino acids. V lost 1 base to trimming and J lost 1 base, with 5 bases between them. Here the CDR3 reads CASSLAESYEQYF. For the CDR3, the DNA is TGTGCCAGCAGCTTAGCCGAGTCCTACGAGCAGTACTTC.

The genes are TRBV7-9 and TRBJ2-1; TRBD1 matches at 7 bases. The CDR3 consists of 15 residues. V shed 5 bases and J 6 bases; nucleotides not matched to a gene: 10. CDR1 SEHNR and CDR2 FQNEAQ come from the germline V gene (reference sequence). The DNA of the CDR3 is TGTGCCAGCAGCGCCCGGGACAGACTTAGCAATGAGCAGTTCTTC. It encodes CASSARDRLSNEQFF.

J is TRBJ2-1 and V is TRBV27; 7 bases agree with TRBD2. The V gene's germline CDR1 is MNHEY and CDR2 SMNVEV (reference sequence). V gave up 4 bases and J gave up 6 bases; unmatched junction bases: 3. The CDR3 runs 13 residues. Here the CDR3 reads CASSSTSVNEQFF. The CDR3 nucleotides are TGTGCCAGCAGTTCAACTAGCGTCAATGAGCAGTTCTTC.

The chain joins TRBV2 to TRBJ1-5; no definite D call. The CDR3 runs 16 residues. Germline V gene lookup returns CDR1 SNHLY and CDR2 FYNNEI. V lost 6 bases and J 2 bases, leaving 17 bases between the germline ends. DNA for the CDR3: TGTGCCAGCAGGACCCCGGGAGGGCAAGGCAATCAGCCCCAGCATTTT. It specifies CASRTPGGQGNQPQHF. The entire variable domain, with the rest obtained from reference TRBV2 and TRBJ1-5, is as follows: EPEVTQTPSHQVTQMGQEVILRCVPISNHLYFYWYRQILGQKVEFLVSFYNNEISEKSEIFDDQFSVERPDGSNFTLKIRSTKLEDSAMYFCASRTPGGQGNQPQHFGDGTRLSIL.

The chain uses TRBV6-5 and TRBJ2-7; TRBD1 matches at 11 bases. V dropped 4 bases and J dropped 4; count of bases not matched to a gene: 9. CDR1 is MNHEY, CDR2 SVGAGI, per germline. The CDR3 is 16 residues long. The CDR3 nucleotides are TGTGCCAGCAGTTCTCCGGACAGGGGGCGGGGGTACGAGCAGTACTTC. Protein product: CASSSPDRGRGYEQYF.

This clone was detected ten times or more. The CDR3 DNA sequence: TGTGCCAGCAGGGGGGGGACTAGCGGATCCACAGATACGCAGTATTTT. Protein: CASRGGTSGSTDTQYF. The gene calls are TRBV2 and TRBJ2-3; TRBD2 aligns across 11 bases. J was trimmed by 2 bases and V by 6 bases; bases with no gene match: 7. Per germline, CDR1 SNHLY and CDR2 FYNNEI. This CDR3 has 16 amino acids.

The chain joins TRBV28 to TRBJ2-7; D possibly corresponds to TRBD1 (5 bases). Germline CDR1 and CDR2: MDHEN and SYDVKM. CDR3 size: 16 residues. Trimming cost V 1 base and J 4 bases, with 17 bases left between them. The CDR3, as DNA: TGTGCCAGCAGTTTATCTGACAGCTCGGGTACATACGAGCAGTACTTC. It translates to CASSLSDSSGTYEQYF.

J is TRBJ1-4 and V is TRBV19; 9 bases agree with TRBD1. The germline CDR1 and CDR2 sequences are LNHDA and SQIVND (reference sequence). With V trimmed by 4 bases and J by 10 bases, 4 bases remained unmatched. CDR3 length equals 13 residues. DNA for the CDR3: TGTGCCAGTAGTACAACAGGGGGCTCAAAACTGTTTTTT. It specifies CASSTTGGSKLFF.

This clone has just a few counts. The gene calls are TRBV7-6 and TRBJ2-7; the D gene is possibly TRBD2 (5 bases). Germline assignment: CDR1 SGHVS and CDR2 FNYEAQ. This CDR3 spans 14 amino acids. The V end was cut by 1 base, the J end by 2 bases, with 9 bases between. CDR3 region: CASSLDEGPYEQYF. Here the CDR3 DNA reads TGTGCCAGCAGCTTAGATGAGGGCCCCTACGAGCAGTACTTC.

The gene calls are TRBV7-6 and TRBJ2-2, with a possible D match to TRBD2 (6 bases). The CDR3 length is 15 residues. The V gene lost 5 bases and the J gene lost 11 bases, with 21 bases spanning the gap. CDR1 and CDR2 from the germline V gene are SGHVS and FNYEAQ. The CDR3 DNA reads TGTGCCAGCAGCCTCCGGGACTCGTTAGAATCTGAGCTGTTTTTT. Protein product: CASSLRDSLESELFF. The variable domain in full, with the rest retrieved from reference TRBV7-6 and TRBJ2-2, is GAGVSQSPRYKVTKRGQDVALRCDPISGHVSLYWYRQALGQGPEFLTYFNYEAQQDKSGLPNDRFSAERPEGSISTLTIQRTEQRDSAMYRCASSLRDSLESELFFGEGSRLTVL.

The V gene is TRBV19, the J gene TRBJ1-2, with a weak D call TRBD1 (6 bases). V was trimmed by 4 bases and J by 0 bases, leaving 9 bases between them. Per germline, CDR1 LNHDA and CDR2 SQIVND (reference sequence). The CDR3 loop spans 14 amino acids. CDR3 residues: CASSTGESNYGYTF. CDR3 DNA sequence: TGTGCCAGTAGTACAGGGGAATCTAACTATGGCTACACCTTC.

This clone was observed once. The rearrangement uses TRBV6-6 and TRBJ1-1, with D uncertain. V lost 6 bases, J lost 5 bases, and 10 bases lay in between. The CDR3 contains 12 residues. The germline CDR1 and CDR2 sequences are MNHNY and SVGAGI (reference sequence). CDR3: CASSASSTEAFF. CDR3 DNA sequence: TGTGCCAGCAGCGCCTCCAGTACTGAAGCTTTCTTT.

V usage is TRBV6-5 and J usage is TRBJ2-1; TRBD2 might be the D (6 bases). Germline CDR1 reads MNHEY; CDR2 reads SVGAGI. V was clipped by 2 bases and J by 8 bases, with 13 bases between them. The CDR3 extends over 14 amino acids. The CDR3 reads CASSYRPGDDEQFF. CDR3 DNA: TGTGCCAGCAGTTACCGTCCGGGAGACGATGAGCAGTTCTTC.

CDR3 DNA: TGTGCCAGCAGTTACCCAACAGGGTCGGGAGAGACCCAGTACTTC. It encodes CASSYPTGSGETQYF. The V gene is TRBV6-6, the J gene TRBJ2-5; D perhaps matches TRBD1 (6 bases). The length of the CDR3 is 15 residues. V was cut by 2 bases and J by 4 bases, with 14 bases left in between. CDR1 MNHNY and CDR2 SVGAGI come from the germline V gene (reference sequence).

The chain combines TRBV10-3 with TRBJ2-5, with 8 positions matching TRBD2. Germline trimming cut 2 bases from V and 4 bases from J; bases unmatched to any gene: 0. Germline V gene data show CDR1 as ENHRY and CDR2 as SYGVKD. The CDR3 sequence is 13 residues long. CDR3 loop: CAISELAGETQYF. CDR3 in DNA: TGTGCCATCAGTGAGCTAGCGGGAGAGACCCAGTACTTC.

The chain carries TRBV2 and TRBJ1-5; 11 positions match TRBD1. J was trimmed by 2 bases and V by 5 bases; bases with no gene match: 5. Germline CDR1 reads SNHLY; CDR2 reads FYNNEI. The CDR3 runs to 16 residues. CDR3 DNA sequence: TGTGCCAGCAGTCGGGACAGGGGGTATGGCAATCAGCCCCAGCATTTT. The encoded protein is CASSRDRGYGNQPQHF. The whole variable domain, remainder taken from reference TRBV2 and TRBJ1-5, is EPEVTQTPSHQVTQMGQEVILRCVPISNHLYFYWYRQILGQKVEFLVSFYNNEISEKSEIFDDQFSVERPDGSNFTLKIRSTKLEDSAMYFCASSRDRGYGNQPQHFGDGTRLSIL.

This CDR3 reads CASSLLGQGYTGELFF. CDR3 DNA sequence: TGTGCCAGCAGTTTATTGGGACAAGGATACACCGGGGAGCTGTTTTTT. The gene calls are TRBV28 and TRBJ2-2; tentative D call: TRBD1 (6 bases). The CDR3 covers 16 residues. Germline CDR1 reads MDHEN; CDR2 reads SYDVKM. V shed 1 base and J shed 3 bases, with 12 bases lying between them.

This clone was counted a single time. The genes are TRBV18 and TRBJ2-1, with 8 nucleotides matching TRBD2. This CDR3 region has 16 residues. V trimming: 3 bases; J trimming: 6 bases; junction bases outside the gene matches: 10. Germline lookup yields CDR1 KGHSH and CDR2 LQKENI. Written as DNA, the CDR3 is TGTGCCAGCTCACCGGAATGGACACGGGGGGGCAATGAGCAGTTCTTC. Translation gives CASSPEWTRGGNEQFF. Complete variable domain (other parts from reference TRBV18 and TRBJ2-1): NAGVMQNPRHLVRRRGQEARLRCSPMKGHSHVYWYRQLPEEGLKFMVYLQKENIIDESGMPKERFSAEFPKEGPSILRIQQVVRGDSAAYFCASSPEWTRGGNEQFFGPGTRLTVL.

The J gene is TRBJ2-3, the V gene TRBV18; the match to TRBD2 covers 10 bases. The CDR3 sequence is 18 residues long. Germline-derived CDR1 and CDR2 are KGHSH and LQKENI. V trimming: 4 bases; J trimming: 2 bases; junction bases outside the gene matches: 12. The CDR3 loop is CASSRESVLAGTTDTQYF. The CDR3 DNA sequence: TGTGCCAGCTCACGAGAATCTGTACTAGCGGGGACCACAGATACGCAGTATTTT.